This TCR beta chain came from a study of shared clonotypes between healthy human individuals (dated by TCRdb to the early 2020s). Concerning the study at large: Three men and two women, aged 18 to 49 years, made up the cohort. Per donor, three plates each were used for CD4 naive and CD4 memory, two for CD8 naive, and one for CD8 memory. Blood TCR repertoires of roughly five healthy adults were deeply sequenced to estimate repertoire size and the extent of clonotype sharing between individuals. Libraries were prepared and TCR repertoires were sequenced by different laboratories using diverse techniques, in order to increase sequencing depth and limit assay-specific biases. Each donor's leukapheresis produced roughly between roughly 0.85 and 9.5 billion PBMCs.

The donors were healthy, HIV-negative adults who had no recently reported acute infections or vaccinations. Every donor was a Caucasian adult living in Nashville, Tennessee, USA. CD4+ T cells were enriched by magnetic negative selection; naive cells were then positively selected on CD45RA, and the negative fraction formed the memory subset. After blood collection by leukapheresis, PBMCs were isolated using Ficoll-Histopaque density gradient centrifugation and then cryopreserved in the vapor phase of liquid nitrogen. Analytical flow cytometry was used to check the purity and quantity of each magnetically sorted T cell population. Genomic DNA was isolated from each sorted fraction and quantified by UV absorbance on a Nanodrop 2000c. Beyond this particular receptor, the publication reports: Higher generation probabilities were observed for clonotypes shared by all four sorted-subset donors than for non-shared clonotypes. Naive subsets generally had larger estimated clonotype richness than memory subsets. Incomplete sequencing was indicated by rarefaction of sorted-subset datasets, despite the large sequencing depth. Based on pairwise subsampling, the degree of clonotype sharing among donors was expected to be affected by sequencing depth. Only blood was sampled, and tissue TCR repertoires likely differ from those in blood. When a handful of donors were compared, the shared fraction of clonotypes was around 4.6% for naive CD4, 3% to 4% for naive CD8, more than 2% for memory CD4, and around 0.37% for memory CD8. Because the study included a small number of donors, the genetic and exposure-history diversity represented was limited.

From the cysteine up to the phenylalanine, the CDR3 has a length of 15 residues. Only CDR3 DNA remains: 45 bases, in frame from the first base. Trimming at the junction amounts to 0 bases on V and 1 base on J, and the germline ends lie 10 bases apart. The germline V gene (reference sequence) sets CDR1 to SGHNT and CDR2 to YYREEE. TCR CDR3 regions were amplified from genomic DNA by multiplex PCR using the deep immunoSEQ assay. For each cell subset, the extracted genomic DNA was distributed evenly across all wells of several immunoSEQ 96-well plates, and each plate served as one replicate. For sorted subsets, each replicate PCR was loaded with 200 ng genomic DNA, equivalent to some 27,000 T cell genomes. Purified libraries were measured with a Qubit 3.0 fluorometer, size-checked on a Bioanalyzer 2100, and measured again with the KAPA Library Quantification kit. Every immunoSEQ 96-well plate was sequenced on a separate single-read 150-cycle Illumina NextSeq 550 flow cell. As for the authors' bioinformatics: The immunoSEQ output contained only junctional sequences without quality scores, so filtering could not match that applied to full-length reads. Sequences were annotated with PyIR, a Python wrapper for IgBLAST v1.9, using IMGT germline references to assign V/J genes and CDR3. Any read was removed if the V/J assignment was weak (E-value above 1e-6), the CDR3 was missing, or the read contained stop codons, out-of-frame junctions, or ambiguous translated residues. A V3J clonotype was defined by an identical inferred V gene, J gene, and CDR3 amino acid sequence. Percentage overlap between repertoires was computed as shared unique clonotypes divided by the size of the smaller repertoire. Three approaches were used to assess repertoire richness: RTK rarefaction, the Chao1 estimator, and Recon v2.1 estimates of unobserved clonotypes. Generation probabilities were computed with OLGA for all TCRbeta clonotypes obtained by the gDNA method from several donors. TCRdb limited this immuneACCESS table to in-frame rearrangements with V and J called. A share of clones is missing; checked studies link under half to unresolved V genes, and the rest is unexplained. V, J and clone size are those of that table, while D and trimming were read from the DNA. Across this sample there are 2,500,000 or so clones, with 90% to 95% seen only once. Around 0.4% of the sample rests with the top ten.

About this clone: The antigen it binds to is not known. No base quality information exists; no much larger clone differs at one position.

The sequence is built from TRBV5-4 and TRBJ1-1; a tentative D call is TRBD1 (6 bases match). The source is a young man in good health. Some clones in this sample may be carry-over from other donors' samples. What was sequenced was naive CD4+ T cells from PBMCs. The sample's cell subset or site, from its label and the paper: CD45RA+ positively selected. The CDR3: CASSLAQQGNTEAFF. The DNA is as follows: TGTGCCAGCAGCTTGGCCCAACAGGGGAACACTGAAGCTTTCTTT.